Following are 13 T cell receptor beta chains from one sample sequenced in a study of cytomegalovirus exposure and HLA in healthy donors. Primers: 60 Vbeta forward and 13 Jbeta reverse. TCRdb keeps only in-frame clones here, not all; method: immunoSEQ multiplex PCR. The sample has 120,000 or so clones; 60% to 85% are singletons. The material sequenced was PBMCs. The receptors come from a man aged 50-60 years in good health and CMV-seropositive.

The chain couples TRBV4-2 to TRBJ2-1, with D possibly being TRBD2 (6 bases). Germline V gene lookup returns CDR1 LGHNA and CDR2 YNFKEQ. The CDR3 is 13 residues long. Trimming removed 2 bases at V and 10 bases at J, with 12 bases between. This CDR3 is CASSQPGGREQFF. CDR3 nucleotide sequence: TGTGCCAGCAGCCAACCTGGGGGGAGGGAGCAGTTCTTC.

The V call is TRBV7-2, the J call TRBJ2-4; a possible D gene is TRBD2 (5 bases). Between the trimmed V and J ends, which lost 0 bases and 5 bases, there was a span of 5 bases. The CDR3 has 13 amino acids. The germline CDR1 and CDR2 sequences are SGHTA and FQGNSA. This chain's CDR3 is CASSLAGENIQYF. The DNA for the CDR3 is TGTGCCAGCAGCTTAGCGGGAGAAAACATTCAGTACTTC.

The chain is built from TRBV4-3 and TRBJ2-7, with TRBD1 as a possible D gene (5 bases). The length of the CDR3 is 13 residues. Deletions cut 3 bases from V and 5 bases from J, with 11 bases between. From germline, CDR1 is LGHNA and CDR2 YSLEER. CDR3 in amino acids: CASSQGRENEQYF. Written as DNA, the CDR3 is TGCGCCAGCAGCCAGGGCAGGGAAAACGAGCAGTACTTC.

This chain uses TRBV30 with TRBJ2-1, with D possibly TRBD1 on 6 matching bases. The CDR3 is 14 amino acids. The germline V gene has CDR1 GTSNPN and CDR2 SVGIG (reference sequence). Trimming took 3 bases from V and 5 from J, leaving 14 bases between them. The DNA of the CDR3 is TGTGCCTGGAGCGCCTGGTCAGGGGACAATGAGCAGTTCTTC. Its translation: CAWSAWSGDNEQFF.

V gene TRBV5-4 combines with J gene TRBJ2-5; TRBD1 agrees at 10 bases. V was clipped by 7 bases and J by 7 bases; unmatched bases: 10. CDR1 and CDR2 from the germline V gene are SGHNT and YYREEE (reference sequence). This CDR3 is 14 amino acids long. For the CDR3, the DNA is TGTGCCAGCCAGACAGGGACAGGGGATCGGACCCAGTACTTC. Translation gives CASQTGTGDRTQYF. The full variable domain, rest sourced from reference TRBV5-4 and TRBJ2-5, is ETGVTQSPTHLIKTRGQQVTLRCSSQSGHNTVSWYQQALGQGPQFIFQYYREEENGRGNFPPRFSGLQFPNYSSELNVNALELDDSALYLCASQTGTGDRTQYFGPGTRLLVL.

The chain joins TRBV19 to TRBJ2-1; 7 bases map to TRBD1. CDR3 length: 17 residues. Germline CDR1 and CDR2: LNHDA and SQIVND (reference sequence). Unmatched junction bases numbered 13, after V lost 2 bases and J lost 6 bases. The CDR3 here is CASSILAAETGRNEQFF. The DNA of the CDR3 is TGTGCCAGTAGTATACTGGCCGCGGAGACAGGGCGCAATGAGCAGTTCTTC.

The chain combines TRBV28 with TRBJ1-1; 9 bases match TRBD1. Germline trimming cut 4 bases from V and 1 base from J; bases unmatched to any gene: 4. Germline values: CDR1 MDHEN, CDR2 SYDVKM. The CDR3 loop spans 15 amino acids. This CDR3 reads CASSSPTGGNTEAFF. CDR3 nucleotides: TGTGCCAGCAGTTCTCCGACAGGGGGGAACACTGAAGCTTTCTTT. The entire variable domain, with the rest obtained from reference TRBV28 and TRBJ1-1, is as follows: DVKVTQSSRYLVKRTGEKVFLECVQDMDHENMFWYRQDPGLGLRLIYFSYDVKMKEKGDIPEGYSVSREKKERFSLILESASTNQTSMYLCASSSPTGGNTEAFFGQGTRLTVV.

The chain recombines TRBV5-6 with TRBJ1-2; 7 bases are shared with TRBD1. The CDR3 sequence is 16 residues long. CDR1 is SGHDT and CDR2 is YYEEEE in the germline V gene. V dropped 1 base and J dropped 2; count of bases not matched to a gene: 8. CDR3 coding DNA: TGTGCCAGCAGCTTGCGACAGGGAAGCGCAAACTATGGCTACACCTTC. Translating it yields CASSLRQGSANYGYTF.

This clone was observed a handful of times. CDR3 residues: CASSLAGNEKLFF. The CDR3, as DNA: TGTGCCAGCAGCTTGGCGGGTAACGAAAAACTGTTTTTT. The chain joins TRBV5-6 to TRBJ1-4; no clear D gene. V lost 0 bases, J lost 8 bases, and 8 bases lay in between. Per the germline V gene, CDR1 is SGHDT and CDR2 is YYEEEE. This CDR3 contains 13 residues.

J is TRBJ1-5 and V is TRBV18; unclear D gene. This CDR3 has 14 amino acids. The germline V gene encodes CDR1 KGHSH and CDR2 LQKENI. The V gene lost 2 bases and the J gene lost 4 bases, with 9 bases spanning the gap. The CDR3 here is CASSPGQVNQPQHF. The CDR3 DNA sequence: TGTGCCAGCTCACCAGGGCAGGTTAATCAGCCCCAGCATTTT.

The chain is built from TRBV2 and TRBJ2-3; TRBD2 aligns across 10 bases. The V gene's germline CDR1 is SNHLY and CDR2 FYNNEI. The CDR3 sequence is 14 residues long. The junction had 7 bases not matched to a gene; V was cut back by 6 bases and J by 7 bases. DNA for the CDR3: TGTGCCAGCAGACTAGCGGGGATCTTGAATACGCAGTATTTT. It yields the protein CASRLAGILNTQYF.

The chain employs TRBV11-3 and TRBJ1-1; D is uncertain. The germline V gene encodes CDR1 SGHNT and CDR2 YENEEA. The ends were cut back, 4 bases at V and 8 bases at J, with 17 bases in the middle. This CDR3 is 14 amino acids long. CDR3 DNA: TGTGCCAGCAGCTCCCGGGGAGGGCAGAGAGAAGCTTTCTTT. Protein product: CASSSRGGQREAFF.

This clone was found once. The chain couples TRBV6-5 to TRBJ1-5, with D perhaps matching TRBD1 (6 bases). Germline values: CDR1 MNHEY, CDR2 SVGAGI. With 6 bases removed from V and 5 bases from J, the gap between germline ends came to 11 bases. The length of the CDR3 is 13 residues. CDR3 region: CASRIRTDQPQHF. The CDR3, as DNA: TGTGCCAGCAGAATACGGACAGATCAGCCCCAGCATTTT.